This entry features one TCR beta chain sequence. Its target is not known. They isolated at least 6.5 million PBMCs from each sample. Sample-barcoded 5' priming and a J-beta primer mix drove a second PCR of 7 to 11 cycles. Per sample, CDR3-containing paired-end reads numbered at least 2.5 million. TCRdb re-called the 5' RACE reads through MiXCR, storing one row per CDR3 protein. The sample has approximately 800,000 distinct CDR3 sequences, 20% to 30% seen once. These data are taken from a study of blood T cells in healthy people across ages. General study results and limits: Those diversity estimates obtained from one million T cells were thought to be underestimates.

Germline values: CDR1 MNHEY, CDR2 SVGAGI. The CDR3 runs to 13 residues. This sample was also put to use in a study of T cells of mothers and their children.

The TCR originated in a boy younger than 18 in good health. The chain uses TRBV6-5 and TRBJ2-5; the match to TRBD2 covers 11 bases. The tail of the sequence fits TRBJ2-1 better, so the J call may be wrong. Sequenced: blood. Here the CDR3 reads CASRTSGVGEQFF. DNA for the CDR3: TGTGCCAGCAGGACTAGCGGGGTGGGTGAGCAGTTCTTC.